This T cell receptor beta chain was observed in a study of monozygotic twins with inflammatory bowel disease. Notes on the study in general: The sharing of clonotypes with others was lower in IBD patients than in healthy twins, especially with disease activity. A reduction in TCRbeta diversity (inverse Simpson) was seen in IBD patients relative to healthy co-twins. Added variability in patient repertoires may stem from differing immunosuppressive treatments.

UMIs that included a 6-nucleotide sample barcode were added by template switching, which took place during cDNA synthesis. From its re-call of the 5' RACE reads, TCRdb lists each CDR3 protein once, without DNA. This sample's table has 150,000 to 200,000 distinct CDR3 sequences. For this clonotype: As yet, its antigen is unknown.

The germline CDR1 and CDR2 sequences are LNHDA and SQIVND (reference sequence). The CDR3 sequence is 15 residues long. This TCR derives from a human donor with ulcerative colitis or Crohn's disease, or a healthy co-twin of an affected twin (not recorded which). The sample was blood. This chain uses TRBV19 with TRBJ2-6. The CDR3 sequence is CASTVGLSGANVLTF.